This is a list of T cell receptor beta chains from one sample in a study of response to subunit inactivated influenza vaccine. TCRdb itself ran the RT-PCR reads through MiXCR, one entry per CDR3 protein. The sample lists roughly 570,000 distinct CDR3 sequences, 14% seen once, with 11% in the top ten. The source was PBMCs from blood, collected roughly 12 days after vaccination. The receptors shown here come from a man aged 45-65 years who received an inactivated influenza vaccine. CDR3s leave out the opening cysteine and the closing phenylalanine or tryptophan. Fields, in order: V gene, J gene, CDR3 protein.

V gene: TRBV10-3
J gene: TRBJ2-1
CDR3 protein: AISVWGETYNEQF

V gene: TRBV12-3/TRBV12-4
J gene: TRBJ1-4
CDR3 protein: ASSFPGQGEKLF

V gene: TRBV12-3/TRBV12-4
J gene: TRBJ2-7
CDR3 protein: ASSLRFAEQY

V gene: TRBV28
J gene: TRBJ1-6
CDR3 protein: ASSLDPTGAGTSPLH

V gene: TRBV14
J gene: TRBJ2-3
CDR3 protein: ASSQDLIPFAVLSTDTQY

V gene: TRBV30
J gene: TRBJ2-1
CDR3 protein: AWDDTDSNNEQF

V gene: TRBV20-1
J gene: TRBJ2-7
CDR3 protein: SATSILAADPYEQY

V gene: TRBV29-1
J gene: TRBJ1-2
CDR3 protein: SVEEQAGYGYT

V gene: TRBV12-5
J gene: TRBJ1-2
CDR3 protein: ASGSSEQANYGYT

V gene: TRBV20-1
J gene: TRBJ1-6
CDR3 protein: SSPSGSDSPLH

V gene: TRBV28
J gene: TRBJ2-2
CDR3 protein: ASSLQAGGPNTGELF

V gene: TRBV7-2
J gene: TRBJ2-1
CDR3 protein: ASSFFGVNEQF

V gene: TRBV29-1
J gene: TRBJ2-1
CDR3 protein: SVRPGVNEQF

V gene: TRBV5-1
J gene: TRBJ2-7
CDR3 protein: ASSLRSSGVIEQY

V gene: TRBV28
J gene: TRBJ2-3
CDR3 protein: ASINSQSRTDTQY

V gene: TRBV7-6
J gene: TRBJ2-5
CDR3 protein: ASSLFSGKETQY

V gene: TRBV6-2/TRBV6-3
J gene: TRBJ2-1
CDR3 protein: ASLGQPNYNEQF

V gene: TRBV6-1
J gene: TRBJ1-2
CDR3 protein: ASSLRGQGIYGYT

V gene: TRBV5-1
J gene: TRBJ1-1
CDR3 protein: ASSLASLNTEAF

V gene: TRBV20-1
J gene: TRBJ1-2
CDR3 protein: SASDVGGNYGYT

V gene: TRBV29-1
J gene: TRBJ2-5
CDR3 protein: SVLDRGSETQY

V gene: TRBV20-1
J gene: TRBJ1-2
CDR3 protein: SASDSRSNYGYT

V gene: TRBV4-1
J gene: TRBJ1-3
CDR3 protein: ASSRRQGAGNTIY

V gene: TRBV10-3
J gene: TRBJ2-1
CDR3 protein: ATEGEYNEQF

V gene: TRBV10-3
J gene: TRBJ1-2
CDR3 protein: AISGEAGKTNYGYT

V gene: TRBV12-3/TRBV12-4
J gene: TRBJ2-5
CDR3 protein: ASSLGGRDGTQY

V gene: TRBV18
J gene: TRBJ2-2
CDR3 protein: ASSPARNTGELF

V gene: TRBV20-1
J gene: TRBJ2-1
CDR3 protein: SAAQAGGQF

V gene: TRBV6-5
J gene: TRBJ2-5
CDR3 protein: ASSYSPEGYQETQY

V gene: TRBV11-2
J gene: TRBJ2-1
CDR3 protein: ASSLGRGTVVSSYNEQF

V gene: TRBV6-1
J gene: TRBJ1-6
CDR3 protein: ASRRQGNNSPLH

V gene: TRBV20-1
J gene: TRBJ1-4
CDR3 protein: SAPDRGRLF

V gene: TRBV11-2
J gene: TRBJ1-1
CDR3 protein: ASSFPLGLGNTEAF